The 14 T cell receptor beta chains listed next were all sequenced from one sample in a study of T cells after yellow fever vaccination. Via MiXCR, TCRdb re-called the 5' RACE reads, giving one row per CDR3 protein. The data contain some 300,000 distinct CDR3 sequences, about 10% of them singletons. Sequenced here: CD4+ T cells sorted from PBMCs, sampled 5 days after the yellow fever booster vaccination. The receptor source for this set is a man aged 18 to 29 who received the YFV17D yellow fever vaccine.

This clonotype was seen many times. The chain joins TRBV7-9 to TRBJ2-3; possibly TRBD2 for D (6 bases). There are 15 residues in the CDR3. V gave up 6 bases and J gave up 2 bases, with 15 bases separating them. Germline values: CDR1 SEHNR, CDR2 FQNEAQ (reference sequence). The chain's CDR3 is CASSPTGGNTDTQYF. CDR3 DNA sequence: TGTGCCAGCAGTCCGACCGGGGGTAACACAGATACGCAGTATTTT.

This clonotype was counted many times. The chain uses TRBV6-2 or TRBV6-3 and TRBJ1-1, with D maybe TRBD1 (6 bases). There are 15 residues in the CDR3. Germline lookup yields CDR1 MNHEY and CDR2 SVGEGT. Trimming stripped 2 bases from V and 0 bases from J, with 10 bases between. CDR3 in amino acids: CASSYLGHLNTEAFF. In nucleotides, the CDR3 is TGTGCCAGCAGTTACCTGGGACACCTGAACACTGAAGCTTTCTTT.

In its sample, this clonotype was seen a few times. The V call is TRBV12-3 or TRBV12-4, the J call TRBJ2-1, with 12 nucleotides matching TRBD2. The CDR3 sequence is 15 residues long. The V segment lost 6 bases and the J segment 7 bases; nucleotides outside the gene matches: 7. CDR3 sequence (DNA): TGTGCCAGCAGAATTCGACTAGCGGGGGTGAATGAGCAGTTCTTC. Protein: CASRIRLAGVNEQFF.

This chain uses TRBV7-2 with TRBJ1-1; no clear D gene. Trimming took off 5 bases at V and 4 bases at J, with 20 bases between the two ends. Germline-derived CDR1 and CDR2 are SGHTA and FQGNSA. The CDR3 spans 16 residues. CDR3 region: CASSRNYGWGGTEAFF. As DNA, the CDR3 is TGTGCCAGCAGCAGGAATTACGGCTGGGGTGGCACTGAAGCTTTCTTT.

This clonotype was detected a few times. The chain combines TRBV4-1 with TRBJ2-2, with D unclear. The CDR3 has 13 residues. CDR1 and CDR2 from the germline V gene are MGHRA and YSYEKL. V was clipped by 1 base and J by 6 bases, with 6 bases between them. The CDR3 reads CASSQVAAGELFF. CDR3 nucleotides: TGCGCCAGCAGCCAAGTGGCAGCCGGGGAGCTGTTTTTT.

This CDR3 is CASTRGAQETQYF. The CDR3 DNA reads as TGTGCCAGCACGAGGGGGGCCCAAGAGACCCAGTACTTC. V gene TRBV6-5 combines with J gene TRBJ2-5; D possibly uses TRBD1 or TRBD2 (6 bases each). CDR1 MNHEY and CDR2 SVGAGI come from the germline V gene. Trimming took 7 bases from V and 1 from J, leaving 10 bases between them. CDR3 length equals 13 residues.

This clonotype was detected a few times. The genes are TRBV5-6 and TRBJ1-5; perhaps TRBD1 as D (5 bases). The germline V gene encodes CDR1 SGHDT and CDR2 YYEEEE. This CDR3 comprises 14 residues. Trimming shortened V by 0 bases and J by 6 bases, and 10 bases separated the two germline ends. CDR3 loop: CASSLVGGGQPQHF. CDR3 DNA sequence: TGTGCCAGCAGCTTGGTAGGCGGGGGTCAGCCCCAGCATTTT.

This chain joins TRBV7-9 and TRBJ1-1, with D tentatively TRBD1 (6 bases). Deletions cut 1 base from V and 6 bases from J, with 9 bases between. The CDR3 is made up of 13 amino acids. Germline loops: CDR1 SEHNR, CDR2 FQNEAQ (reference sequence). In DNA, the CDR3 is TGTGCCAGCAGCTTAGGGGAGGGGGCTGAAGCTTTCTTT. Its protein product is CASSLGEGAEAFF. Using reference TRBV7-9 and TRBJ1-1 for the parts outside the CDR3, the full variable domain is DTGVSQNPRHKITKRGQNVTFRCDPISEHNRLYWYRQTLGQGPEFLTYFQNEAQLEKSRLLSDRFSAERPKGSFSTLEIQRTEQGDSAMYLCASSLGEGAEAFFGQGTRLTVV.

The chain couples TRBV6-6 to TRBJ2-2, with no clear D. Germline assignment: CDR1 MNHNY and CDR2 SVGAGI (reference sequence). The V end lost 6 bases, the J end lost 1 base, and 9 bases lay between the germline ends. The CDR3 is made up of 14 amino acids. CDR3 sequence (DNA): TGTGCCAGCAGCCAGATTGGGAACACCGGGGAGCTGTTTTTT. Its protein product is CASSQIGNTGELFF.

This clonotype was detected ten times or more. The chain recombines TRBV18 with TRBJ2-6, with D possibly TRBD1 on 6 matching bases. Germline values: CDR1 KGHSH, CDR2 LQKENI. The ends were cut back, 7 bases at V and 5 bases at J, with 15 bases in the middle. The length of the CDR3 is 15 residues. CDR3 sequence: CASFSGRGRANVLTF. CDR3 nucleotides: TGTGCCAGCTTCTCAGGCAGGGGACGGGCCAACGTCCTGACTTTC.

This clonotype was found a few times. The genes are TRBV6-1 and TRBJ2-5; the match to TRBD2 covers 12 bases. The CDR3 is made up of 15 amino acids. Unmatched junction bases numbered 2, after V lost 6 bases and J lost 0 bases. Germline loops: CDR1 MNHNS, CDR2 SASEGT. The CDR3 DNA reads as TGTGCCAGCAGCGGACTAGCGGGGAACCAAGAGACCCAGTACTTC. This gives the protein CASSGLAGNQETQYF.

This clonotype was seen ten or more times. This chain uses TRBV18 with TRBJ2-1; no reliable D call. CDR3 length: 17 residues. The germline V gene has CDR1 KGHSH and CDR2 LQKENI. Trimming took off 0 bases at V and 0 bases at J, with 12 bases between the two ends. The CDR3 sequence is CASSPPVQLGSYNEQFF. The CDR3 DNA follows: TGTGCCAGCTCACCACCGGTGCAGTTGGGCTCCTACAATGAGCAGTTCTTC.

This clonotype turned up a few times. The chain joins TRBV6-5 to TRBJ1-1; 7 bases agree with TRBD1. Germline CDR1 MNHEY, CDR2 SVGAGI. V trimming: 5 bases; J trimming: 3 bases; junction bases outside the gene matches: 3. The CDR3 extends over 13 amino acids. CDR3 nucleotide sequence: TGTGCCAGCAGTCAAGACAGGGACACTGAAGCTTTCTTT. Encoded protein: CASSQDRDTEAFF.

This clonotype occurred a few times. The chain combines TRBV29-1 with TRBJ2-3; 16 bases align to TRBD2. Looked up from germline, CDR1 is SQVTM and CDR2 is ANQGSEA. V shed 0 bases and J 8 bases; nucleotides not matched to a gene: 5. The CDR3 covers 16 residues. CDR3 DNA: TGCAGCGTTGAAGAGGGGACTAGCGGGGGGGCCGGTACGCAGTATTTT. It specifies CSVEEGTSGGAGTQYF.